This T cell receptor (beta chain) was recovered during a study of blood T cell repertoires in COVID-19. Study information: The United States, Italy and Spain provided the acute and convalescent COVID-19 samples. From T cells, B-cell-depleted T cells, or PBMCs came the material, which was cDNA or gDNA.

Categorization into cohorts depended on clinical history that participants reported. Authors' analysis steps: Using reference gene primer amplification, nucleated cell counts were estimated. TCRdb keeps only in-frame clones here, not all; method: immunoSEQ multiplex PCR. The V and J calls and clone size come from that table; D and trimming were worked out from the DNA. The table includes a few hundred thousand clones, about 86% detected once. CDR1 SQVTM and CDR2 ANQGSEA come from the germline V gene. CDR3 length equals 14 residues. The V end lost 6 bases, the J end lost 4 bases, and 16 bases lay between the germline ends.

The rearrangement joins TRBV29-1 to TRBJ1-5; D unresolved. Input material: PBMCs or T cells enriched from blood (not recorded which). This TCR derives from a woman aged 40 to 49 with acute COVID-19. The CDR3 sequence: CSVKTDSTNQPQHF. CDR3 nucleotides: TGCAGCGTCAAGACGGACTCCACGAATCAGCCCCAGCATTTT.